This T cell receptor (beta chain) was recovered during a study of patients and donors after allogeneic stem cell transplantation. TCRdb called the RT-PCR reads again in MiXCR, with one record for every CDR3 protein. The sample has about a million distinct CDR3 sequences, 15% to 20% seen once; the top ten hold 6%. CDR1 and CDR2 from the germline V gene are ENHRY and SYGVKD. V dropped 0 bases and J dropped 3; count of bases not matched to a gene: 6. This CDR3 comprises 17 residues. This clonotype was seen a handful of times. The TCR originated in a human donor who was either an allogeneic HSCT recipient or a stem cell or donor lymphocyte infusion donor (not recorded which). It is not recorded whose cells these are; they may come from a transplant donor. The chain employs TRBV10-3 and TRBJ1-4, with 8 bases that match TRBD1. The sequencing input was blood, either unsorted or a sorted T cell fraction (not recorded which). DNA of the CDR3: TGTGCCATCAGTGAGTCGGTCCAGGGGGCCGCTAATGAAAAACTGTTTTTT. Its translation is CAISESVQGAANEKLFF.